This T cell receptor beta chain was sequenced for a study of cytomegalovirus exposure and HLA in healthy donors (dated by TCRdb to 2016 to 2017). With regard to the full study: According to a later analysis, one platform produced both the approximately 110 validation repertoires and the 670 or so repertoires of the first cohort. Along with the roughly 670-subject first cohort, a separate validation cohort of roughly 110 different subjects was used. The study was designed to test whether signatures of past pathogen exposure could be identified by cataloging public T cell receptors. The study combined high-throughput TCR immunosequencing, statistical association of individual TCRs with disease status, and machine learning to predict cytomegalovirus infection status. Broad study findings and their caveats: Cytomegalovirus status was reported to be diagnosed by the classifier with high specificity and sensitivity in both the original and validation cohorts. In a later analysis, TCRs clustered in the first cohort were found to also tend to co-occur in the 130 or so validation repertoires, with 94% of cluster scores above 0. In vitro tests confirmed that a few of the cytomegalovirus-associated TCR beta chains recognize cytomegalovirus antigens. Most TCR sequences were seen in very few donors, while some public TCRs were found in many individuals. A later analysis had no HLA typing for the validation cohort, so co-occurrence there was scored across all 120 or so repertoires. The study listed 164 TCR beta chains as associated with cytomegalovirus. It was suggested by the authors that the approach could potentially be generalized to other disease states and immunological phenotypes.

In this sample, this clone turned up once. Its antigen is not yet known. The sample holds no much larger clone one base away, and base qualities are not on file. The library was built by means of the immunoSEQ multiplex PCR assay. Per the authors' processing: A statistical classification framework was built for diagnosing cytomegalovirus status from the catalog of TCR beta chain sequences. TCRdb carries this immuneACCESS record with in-frame sequences only. Its versions omit some clonotypes, under half of them owing to an unresolved V gene in the studies checked, with the rest unexplained. V and J calls and clone size are copied from that table; D and trimming were computed from the DNA. Recorded for this sample are fewer than 130,000 clones; approximately 90% of them occurred a single time. The ten largest clones capture around 1.4% of the sample. V lost 2 bases and J lost 0 bases; the stretch between them is 11 bases long. The germline V gene gives CDR1 as ENHRY and CDR2 as SYGVKD. The CDR3 spans 15 residues, from the cysteine through the phenylalanine. Only the CDR3 region is kept as DNA, spanning 45 bases read in frame from base 1.

Separate from the roughly 650-subject first cohort, the validation cohort of about 110 subjects was the group to which the donors belonged. This TCR came from a woman aged 25 to 39 in good health and CMV-seropositive. Sequencing was done on a sample of PBMCs. This receptor chain uses TRBV10-3 and TRBJ2-7; TRBD2 is perhaps the D gene, given 5 matching bases. This receptor has the CDR3 CAISEGEPSSYEQYF. The DNA reads TGTGCCATCAGTGAGGGGGAGCCTAGCTCCTACGAGCAGTACTTC.